This T cell receptor beta chain was documented in a study of response to subunit inactivated influenza vaccine. This clonotype was detected only a few times. The antigen remains unidentified. The CDR3 has 15 amino acids. CDR1 and CDR2 (germline): SGHRS, YFSETQ. V was cut by 0 bases and J by 8 bases, with 15 bases left in between. The study, taken as a whole, reports: The authors proposed limited new T cell recruitment per seasonal influenza vaccination.

TCRdb reprocessed the RT-PCR reads via MiXCR and lists one record per CDR3 protein. The repertoire holds roughly 700,000 distinct CDR3 sequences, with approximately 15% as singletons. This TCR was sampled from a man aged 50-59 years who received an inactivated influenza vaccine. The sample here was PBMCs from blood, taken roughly 2 weeks before vaccination. J is TRBJ2-4 and V is TRBV5-1, with D maybe TRBD1 (5 bases). This CDR3 reads CASSLGGIAAHIQYF. The CDR3 nucleotides read TGCGCCAGCAGCTTGGGGGGCATAGCCGCCCACATTCAGTACTTC.